What follows are 9 T cell receptor beta chains derived from one specimen sequenced in a study of low-dose radiotherapy and immunotherapy resistance in tumors. TRAV- and TRBV-specific primers, spanning alpha and beta chains, primed first-strand cDNA. TCRs were put through roughly 20 PCR cycles of amplification with Phusion. A constant-region primer and the V-primer adapter served as the primer pair. Via MiXCR, TCRdb re-called the reads, giving one row per CDR3 protein. The data contain over 65,000 distinct CDR3 sequences, 15% to 20% of them singletons. Time point denoted: before trial treatment. Sequencing used PBMCs, obtained before treatment. These TCRs come from a male donor with prostate cancer.

In this sample, this clonotype turned up many times. V is TRBV19 and J is TRBJ2-2; 7 positions match TRBD1. Losses at the gene ends were 9 bases for V and 4 bases for J; bases not matched to a gene: 8. The CDR3 has 14 residues. Germline V lookup: CDR1 LNHDA, CDR2 SQIVND (reference sequence). The CDR3 spells CASETGRLTGELFF. The CDR3 nucleotides are TGTGCCAGCGAGACAGGGCGGCTCACCGGGGAGCTGTTTTTT.

This clonotype was seen many times. V usage is TRBV29-1 and J usage is TRBJ1-2; D might be TRBD1 (6 bases). Trimming took 4 bases from V and 9 from J, leaving 12 bases between them. The germline V gene encodes CDR1 SQVTM and CDR2 ANQGSEA. CDR3 length: 11 residues. Written as DNA, the CDR3 is TGCAGCGTTGTAACAGGGCATCGCTACACCTTC. Its protein product is CSVVTGHRYTF.

This clonotype was seen many times. The chain couples TRBV14 to TRBJ2-1; 10 nucleotides line up with TRBD2. V was pared by 5 bases and J by 7 bases, with 11 bases of the junction left unmatched. This CDR3 is built from 16 residues. Germline V gives CDR1 SGHDN, CDR2 FVKESK. This CDR3 reads CASSDVSGGAGNEQFF. CDR3 nucleotides: TGTGCCAGCAGCGACGTAAGCGGGGGGGCCGGGAATGAGCAGTTCTTC.

Of note for this clonotype: A far larger clone is off by one base, so a read error is likely. CDR3 coding DNA: TGTGCCAGCAGTCCGGGACTTGGGTGGAATGAGCAGTACTTC. Its translation is CASSPGLGWNEQYF. The rearrangement uses TRBV6-6 and TRBJ2-7; D is perhaps TRBD2 (6 bases). CDR1 is MNHNY and CDR2 is SVGAGI in the germline V gene (reference sequence). The V end was cut by 5 bases, the J end by 7 bases, with 18 bases between. This CDR3 is built from 14 residues.

This clonotype occurred many times. The rearrangement joins TRBV12-5 to TRBJ2-3; D is undetermined. Germline V gene sequence: CDR1 LGHNT, CDR2 FRNRAP. The CDR3 extends over 14 amino acids. Trimming shortened V by 0 bases and J by 1 base, and 5 bases separated the two germline ends. The CDR3 protein is CASGLVSRTDTQYF. The CDR3 DNA is TGTGCTAGTGGTTTGGTCTCCCGCACAGATACGCAGTATTTT. The whole variable domain, filled in from reference TRBV12-5 and TRBJ2-3, reads DARVTQTPRHKVTEMGQEVTMRCQPILGHNTVFWYRQTMMQGLELLAYFRNRAPLDDSGMPKDRFSAEMPDATLATLKIQPSEPRDSAVYFCASGLVSRTDTQYFGPGTRLTVL.

The sample holds many counts of this clonotype. The V gene is TRBV5-4, the J gene TRBJ1-5; D might be TRBD1 (6 bases). CDR1 is SGHNT, CDR2 YYREEE, per germline (reference sequence). This CDR3 has 15 residues. Trimming removed 0 bases at V and 2 bases at J, with 9 bases between. The DNA for the CDR3 is TGTGCCAGCAGCTTGGGGGGGGCGGGCAATCAGCCCCAGCATTTT. Translation gives CASSLGGAGNQPQHF.

This clonotype occurred many times. The gene calls are TRBV10-2 and TRBJ2-3; tentatively, D is TRBD1 (6 bases). The germline gives CDR1 WSHSY, CDR2 SAAADI. The CDR3 has 14 amino acids. The V and J ends lost 4 bases and 6 bases respectively, with 14 bases between them. Written as DNA, the CDR3 is TGCGCCAGCAGTGGATGGTCGAGGGGGGATACGCAGTATTTT. It specifies CASSGWSRGDTQYF.

This clonotype has at least ten counts. This chain links TRBV5-1 with TRBJ2-3; TRBD2 aligns across 15 bases. The CDR3 spans 18 residues. J gave up 2 bases and V 4 bases, and 8 bases lay outside the gene matches. Germline CDR1 reads SGHRS; CDR2 reads YFSETQ. CDR3 sequence (DNA): TGCGCCAGCAGCCCAGGACTAGCGGGGGGGTCTCCCACAGATACGCAGTATTTT. Its translation is CASSPGLAGGSPTDTQYF.

This clonotype was recorded at least ten times. The CDR3 protein is CASSYNSGGSYNEQFF. The CDR3 bases are TGTGCCAGCAGTTACAATTCCGGGGGTTCCTACAATGAGCAGTTCTTC. The V call is TRBV6-2 or TRBV6-3, the J call TRBJ2-1, with a possible D match to TRBD2 (6 bases). V lost 2 bases to trimming and J lost 1 base, with 12 bases between them. The CDR3 extends over 16 amino acids. Looked up from germline, CDR1 is MNHEY and CDR2 is SVGEGT.